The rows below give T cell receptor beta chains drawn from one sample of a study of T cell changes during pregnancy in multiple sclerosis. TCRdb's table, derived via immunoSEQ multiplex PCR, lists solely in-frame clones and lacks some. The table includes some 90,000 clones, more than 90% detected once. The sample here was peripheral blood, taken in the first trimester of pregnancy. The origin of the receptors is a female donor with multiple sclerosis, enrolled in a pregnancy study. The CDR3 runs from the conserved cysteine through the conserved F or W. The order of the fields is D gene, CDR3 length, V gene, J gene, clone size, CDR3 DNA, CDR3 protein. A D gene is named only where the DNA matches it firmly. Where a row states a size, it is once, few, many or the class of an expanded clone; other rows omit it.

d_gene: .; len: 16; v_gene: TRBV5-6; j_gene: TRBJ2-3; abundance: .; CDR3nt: TGTGCCAGCAGCCCTGGGTGGGGGCGTAGCACAGATACGCAGTATTTT; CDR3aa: CASSPGWGRSTDTQYF
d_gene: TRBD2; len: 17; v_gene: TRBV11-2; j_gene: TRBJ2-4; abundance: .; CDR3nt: TGTGCCAGCAGCTTACGGTCGGGACTAGCCGCCAAAAACATTCAGTACTTC; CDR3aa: CASSLRSGLAAKNIQYF
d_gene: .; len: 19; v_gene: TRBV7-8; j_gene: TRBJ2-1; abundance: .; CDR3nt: TGTGCCAGCAGCTTAGCTCAGGCGGGCTCTTTCGGAGCGGTCGATGAGCAGTTCTTC; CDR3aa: CASSLAQAGSFGAVDEQFF
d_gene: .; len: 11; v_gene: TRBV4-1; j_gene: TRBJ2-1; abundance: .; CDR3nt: TGCGCCAGCAGCCAAGCCGATGAGCAGTTCTTC; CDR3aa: CASSQADEQFF
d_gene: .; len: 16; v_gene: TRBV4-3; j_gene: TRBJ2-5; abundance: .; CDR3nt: TGCGCCAGCAGCCAAGAAGCCGGACTTGGTCTTGGGACCCAGTACTTC; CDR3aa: CASSQEAGLGLGTQYF
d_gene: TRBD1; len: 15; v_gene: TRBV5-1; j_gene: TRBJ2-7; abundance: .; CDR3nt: TGCGCCAGCAGCTTGATCCCACAGGGGCCCTACGAGCAGTACTTC; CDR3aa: CASSLIPQGPYEQYF
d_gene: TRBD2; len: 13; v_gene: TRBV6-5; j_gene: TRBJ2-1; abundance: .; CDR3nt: TGTGCCAGCAGTTATGGGGGGGGCAATGAGCAGTTCTTC; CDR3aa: CASSYGGGNEQFF
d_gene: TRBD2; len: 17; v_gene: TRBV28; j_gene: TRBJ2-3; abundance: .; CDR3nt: TGTGCCAGCAGTACGACTAGCGGGAGGGCGGGCACAGATACGCAGTATTTT; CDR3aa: CASSTTSGRAGTDTQYF
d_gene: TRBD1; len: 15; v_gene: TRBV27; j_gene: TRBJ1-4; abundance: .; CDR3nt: TGTGCCAGCAGTCCAAGGGGGACAGGGAGCGAAAAACTGTTTTTT; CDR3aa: CASSPRGTGSEKLFF
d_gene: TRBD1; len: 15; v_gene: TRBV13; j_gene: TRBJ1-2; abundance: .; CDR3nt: TGTGCCAGCAGCCTCCGGACAGGGCCGAGAAGGGGCTACACCTTC; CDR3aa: CASSLRTGPRRGYTF
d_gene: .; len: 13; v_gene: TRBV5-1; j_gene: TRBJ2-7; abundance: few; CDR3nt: TGCGCCAGCAGCTTGACGGGGTCCTACGAGCAGTACTTC; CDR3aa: CASSLTGSYEQYF
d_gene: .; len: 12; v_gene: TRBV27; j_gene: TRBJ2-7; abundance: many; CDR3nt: TGTGCATACATGGGGGGAGTCCACGAGCAGTACTTC; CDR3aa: CAYMGGVHEQYF
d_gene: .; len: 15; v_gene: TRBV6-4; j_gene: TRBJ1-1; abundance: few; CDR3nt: TGTGCCAGCAGTTACGAGGACAGTGAGAACACTGAAGCTTTCTTT; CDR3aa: CASSYEDSENTEAFF
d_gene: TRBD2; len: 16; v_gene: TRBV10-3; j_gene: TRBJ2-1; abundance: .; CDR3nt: TGTGCCATCAGTGGGTTGGCGGGAGAGACCTCCAGTGAGCAGTTCTTC; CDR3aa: CAISGLAGETSSEQFF
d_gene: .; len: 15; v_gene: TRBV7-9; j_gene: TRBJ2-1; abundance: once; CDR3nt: TGTGCCAGCAGCTTAGTCTTGGGGGGACACAATGAGCAGTTCTTC; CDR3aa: CASSLVLGGHNEQFF
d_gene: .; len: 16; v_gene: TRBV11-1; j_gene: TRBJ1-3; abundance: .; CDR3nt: TGTGCCAGCAGCTTGGCGGGGAGGAACTCTGGAAACACCATATATTTT; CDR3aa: CASSLAGRNSGNTIYF
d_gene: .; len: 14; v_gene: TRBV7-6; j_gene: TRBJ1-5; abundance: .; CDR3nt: TGTGCCAGCAGCTTAGGATCTAGGAATCAGCCCCAGCATTTT; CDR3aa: CASSLGSRNQPQHF
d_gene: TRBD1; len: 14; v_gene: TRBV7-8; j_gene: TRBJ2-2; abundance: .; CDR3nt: TGTGCCAGCAGACCACAGGGGGCCGGCGGGGAGCTGTTTTTT; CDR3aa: CASRPQGAGGELFF
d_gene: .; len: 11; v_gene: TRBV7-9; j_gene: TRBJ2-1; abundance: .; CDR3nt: TGTGCCAGCAGCCCGGGGTTGGAGCAGTTCTTC; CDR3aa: CASSPGLEQFF
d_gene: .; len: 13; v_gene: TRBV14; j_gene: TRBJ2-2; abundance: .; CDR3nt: TGTGCCAGCAGCGAGACGAACACCGGGGAGCTGTTTTTT; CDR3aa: CASSETNTGELFF
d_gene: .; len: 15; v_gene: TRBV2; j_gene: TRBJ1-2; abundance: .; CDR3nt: TGTGCCAGCAGTGAAGGTTACGGACTTCCCTATGGCTACACCTTC; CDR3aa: CASSEGYGLPYGYTF
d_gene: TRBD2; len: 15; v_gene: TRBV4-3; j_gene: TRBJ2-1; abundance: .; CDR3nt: TGCGCCAGCAGCCAGACTAGCGGGAGAGCGAATGAGCAGTTCTTC; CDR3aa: CASSQTSGRANEQFF
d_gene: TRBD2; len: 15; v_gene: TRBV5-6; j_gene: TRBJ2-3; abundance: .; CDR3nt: TGTGCCAGCAACGTGAAGCGGGAGGGGACAGATACGCAGTATTTT; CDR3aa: CASNVKREGTDTQYF
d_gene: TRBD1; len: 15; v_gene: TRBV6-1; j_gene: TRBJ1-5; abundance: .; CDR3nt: TGTGCCAGCAGTGAAGCGGGACAGGGAATTCAGCCCCAGCATTTT; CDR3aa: CASSEAGQGIQPQHF
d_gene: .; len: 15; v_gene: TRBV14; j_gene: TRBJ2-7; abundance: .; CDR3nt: TGTGCCAGCAGCCTCCCGGGTCTAGCCGACTACGAGCAGTACTTC; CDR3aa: CASSLPGLADYEQYF
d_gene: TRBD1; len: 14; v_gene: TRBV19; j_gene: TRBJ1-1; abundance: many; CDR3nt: TGTGCCAGTAGTTGGACAGGTCAGAACACTGAAGCTTTCTTT; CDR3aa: CASSWTGQNTEAFF
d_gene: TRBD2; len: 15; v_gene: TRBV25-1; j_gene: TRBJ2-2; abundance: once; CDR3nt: TGTGCCAGCAGTGAATTTGGGGGGGGGACCGGGGAGCTGTTTTTT; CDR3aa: CASSEFGGGTGELFF
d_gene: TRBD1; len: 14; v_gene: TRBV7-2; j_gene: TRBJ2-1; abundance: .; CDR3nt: TGTGCCAGCAGCGAACAGGGGGCGCAGGGTGAGCAGTTCTTC; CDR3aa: CASSEQGAQGEQFF
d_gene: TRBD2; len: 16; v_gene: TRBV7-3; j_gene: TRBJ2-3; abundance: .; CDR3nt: TGTGCCAGCAGCTCCCTAGCGGGAGGACGGCCTGATACGCAGTATTTT; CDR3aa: CASSSLAGGRPDTQYF
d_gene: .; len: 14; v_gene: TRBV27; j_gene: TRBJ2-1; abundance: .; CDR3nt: TGTGCCAGCAGTTCTTCCAGTACCTACAATGAGCAGTTCTTC; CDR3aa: CASSSSSTYNEQFF